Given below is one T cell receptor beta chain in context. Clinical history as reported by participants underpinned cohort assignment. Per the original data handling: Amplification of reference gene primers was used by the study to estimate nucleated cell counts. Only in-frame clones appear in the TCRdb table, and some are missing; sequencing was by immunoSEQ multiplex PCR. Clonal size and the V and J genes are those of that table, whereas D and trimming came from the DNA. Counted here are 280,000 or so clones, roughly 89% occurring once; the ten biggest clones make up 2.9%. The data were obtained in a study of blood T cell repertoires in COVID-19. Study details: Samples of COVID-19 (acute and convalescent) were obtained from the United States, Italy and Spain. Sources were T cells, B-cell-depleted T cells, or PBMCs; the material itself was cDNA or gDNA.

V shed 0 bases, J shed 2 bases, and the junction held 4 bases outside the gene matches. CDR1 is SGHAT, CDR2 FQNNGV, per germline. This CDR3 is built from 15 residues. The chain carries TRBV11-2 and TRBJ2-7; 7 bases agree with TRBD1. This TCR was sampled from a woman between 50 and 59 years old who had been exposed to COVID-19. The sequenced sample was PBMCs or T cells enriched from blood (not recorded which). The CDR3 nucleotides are TGTGCCAGCAGCTTAGAGGACAGGCCCACCTACGAGCAGTACTTC. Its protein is CASSLEDRPTYEQYF.